The 5 T cell receptor beta chains reported below all come from one sample, sequenced in a study of cytomegalovirus exposure and HLA in healthy donors. Profiling relied on immunoSEQ multiplex PCR, and the TCRdb table lists in-frame clones only, not all of them. Of about 130,000 clones detected, 88% appear once; the ten largest clones hold 1.4%. Sequencing input: PBMCs. The receptors originated from a man aged 30 to 39 in good health and CMV-seronegative.

This rearrangement joins TRBV6-1 to TRBJ2-7, with 10 bases aligning to TRBD1. Unmatched junction bases numbered 14, after V lost 11 bases and J lost 7 bases. Germline V gene sequence: CDR1 MNHNS, CDR2 SASEGT. The CDR3 is 14 amino acids. The CDR3 DNA is TGTGCCGGCGGACCGGACAGGGGGACTTGGGAGCAGTACTTC. Translating gives CAGGPDRGTWEQYF.

V is TRBV28 and J is TRBJ1-2; a possible D gene is TRBD1 (6 bases). V was shortened by 3 bases and J by 4 bases, with 18 bases between the two germline ends. CDR3 length: 16 amino acids. Germline V gene data show CDR1 as MDHEN and CDR2 as SYDVKM. CDR3 bases: TGTGCCAGCAGTTTGTCAGGGGCCGCCGCATCCTATGGCTACACCTTC. Its translation is CASSLSGAAASYGYTF.

The chain recombines TRBV18 with TRBJ1-5, with D tentatively TRBD1 (5 bases). The CDR3 is 16 residues long. V was pared by 2 bases and J by 0 bases, with 11 bases between. The germline V gene encodes CDR1 KGHSH and CDR2 LQKENI. In DNA form, the CDR3 reads TGTGCCAGCTCACCAGTTGGGGGGGGTAGCAATCAGCCCCAGCATTTT. Its protein product is CASSPVGGGSNQPQHF. Full variable domain (outside the CDR3, taken from reference TRBV18 and TRBJ1-5): NAGVMQNPRHLVRRRGQEARLRCSPMKGHSHVYWYRQLPEEGLKFMVYLQKENIIDESGMPKERFSAEFPKEGPSILRIQQVVRGDSAAYFCASSPVGGGSNQPQHFGDGTRLSIL.

The gene calls are TRBV11-2 and TRBJ2-1; D gene ambiguous. CDR1 SGHAT and CDR2 FQNNGV come from the germline V gene. The V end lost 1 base, the J end lost 2 bases, and 12 bases lay between the germline ends. The CDR3 contains 16 residues. The CDR3 loop reads CASSLVAGNPYNEQFF. Written as DNA, the CDR3 is TGTGCCAGCAGCTTAGTGGCAGGCAATCCCTACAATGAGCAGTTCTTC. The whole variable domain, filled in from reference TRBV11-2 and TRBJ2-1, reads EAGVAQSPRYKIIEKRQSVAFWCNPISGHATLYWYQQILGQGPKLLIQFQNNGVVDDSQLPKDRFSAERLKGVDSTLKIQPAKLEDSAVYLCASSLVAGNPYNEQFFGPGTRLTVL.

The chain uses TRBV5-1 and TRBJ1-1, with 7 nucleotides matching TRBD1. J gave up 1 base and V 0 bases, and 3 bases lay outside the gene matches. The CDR3 has 15 residues. Germline assignment: CDR1 SGHRS and CDR2 YFSETQ. The CDR3 loop is CASSLVGQENTEAFF. The CDR3 DNA sequence: TGCGCCAGCAGCTTGGTAGGACAGGAGAACACTGAAGCTTTCTTT.